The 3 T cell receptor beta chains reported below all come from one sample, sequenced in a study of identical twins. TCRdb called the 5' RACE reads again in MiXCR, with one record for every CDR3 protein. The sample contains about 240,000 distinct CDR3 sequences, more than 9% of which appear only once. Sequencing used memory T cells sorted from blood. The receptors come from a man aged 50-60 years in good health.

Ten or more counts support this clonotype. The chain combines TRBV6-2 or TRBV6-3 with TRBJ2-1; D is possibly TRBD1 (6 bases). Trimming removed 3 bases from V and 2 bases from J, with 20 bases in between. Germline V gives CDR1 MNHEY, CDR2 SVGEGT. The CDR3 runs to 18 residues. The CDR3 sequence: CASSYTLSRDKAYNEQFF. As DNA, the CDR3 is TGTGCCAGCAGTTATACCCTCAGTCGGGACAAGGCCTACAATGAGCAGTTCTTC.

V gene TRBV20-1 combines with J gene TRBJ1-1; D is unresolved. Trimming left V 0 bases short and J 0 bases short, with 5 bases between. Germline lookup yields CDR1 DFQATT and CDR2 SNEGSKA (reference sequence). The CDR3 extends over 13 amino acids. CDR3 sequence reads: CSARDWLNTEAFF. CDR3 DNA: TGCAGTGCTAGAGATTGGCTGAACACTGAAGCTTTCTTT.

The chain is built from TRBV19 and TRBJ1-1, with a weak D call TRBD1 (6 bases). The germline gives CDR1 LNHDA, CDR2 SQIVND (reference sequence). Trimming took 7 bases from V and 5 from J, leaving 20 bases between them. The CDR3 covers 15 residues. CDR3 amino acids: CASTYRVGIGTEAFF. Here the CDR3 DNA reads TGTGCCAGTACCTACAGGGTGGGGATAGGGACTGAAGCTTTCTTT. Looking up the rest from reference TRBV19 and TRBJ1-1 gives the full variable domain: DGGITQSPKYLFRKEGQNVTLSCEQNLNHDAMYWYRQDPGQGLRLIYYSQIVNDFQKGDIAEGYSVSREKKESFPLTVTSAQKNPTAFYLCASTYRVGIGTEAFFGQGTRLTVV.